This T cell receptor beta chain was recorded in a study of OX40 agonist ivuxolimab in advanced cancers. Study in general: Ivuxolimab was administered intravenously to patients at 0.01 to 10 mg/kg every 2 weeks. A partial response was reached by three patients: one with hepatocellular carcinoma and two with cutaneous melanoma.

CDR3 length: 15 amino acids. J gave up 6 bases and V 2 bases, and 8 bases lay outside the gene matches. Germline V gene data show CDR1 as MNHEY and CDR2 as SVGAGI. Clones were sequenced by immunoSEQ multiplex PCR, and TCRdb holds only the in-frame ones, with some missing. The sample has 15,000 to 20,000 clones, about 73% seen once. The V gene is TRBV6-5, the J gene TRBJ2-7; 9 bases fit TRBD2. The sequence was collected from an adult with an advanced solid tumor such as melanoma, head and neck, liver or kidney cancer. Source: CD4+ or CD8+ T cells sorted from blood, taken in a trial of the OX40 agonist ivuxolimab. The CDR3 bases are TGTGCCAGCAGTTACGAGGCGGGGGGGACCGGCGAGCAGTACTTC. This codes for CASSYEAGGTGEQYF.